This TCR beta chain is drawn from a study of CD8 T cells in Susac syndrome. Points from the study as a whole: The study recognized that the number of individuals in its TCR sequencing and HLA analysis was relatively small.

When the RNA was reverse transcribed, random hexamers were used with an input of roughly 0.45 to 1 ug. immunoSEQ multiplex PCR amplified TCR beta CDR3 across 54 Vbeta, 13 Jbeta. TCRdb analysed the immunoSEQ multiplex PCR reads with MiXCR anew, one entry per CDR3 protein. The table includes some 120,000 distinct CDR3 sequences, around 90% detected once. CDR3 length: 13 amino acids. Sequencing of TCR beta drew on CD8+ and CD4+ T cells from blood. TEMRA cells were enriched by FACS, while CD8+ and CD4+ T cells were obtained through a negative isolation that was performed magnetically. Notes on this clonotype: Its antigen is not identified. A read error may produce the germline difference seen at one junction end.

The specimen sequenced was CD8+ T cells from PBMCs. The chain joins TRBV12-3 or TRBV12-4 to TRBJ2-7; D ambiguous. The clonotype was recovered from a human donor with multiple sclerosis. This CDR3 reads CASSLAVSFEQYF. CDR3 in DNA: TGTGCCAGCAGTTTAGCGGTCTCCTTCGAGCAGTACTTC.